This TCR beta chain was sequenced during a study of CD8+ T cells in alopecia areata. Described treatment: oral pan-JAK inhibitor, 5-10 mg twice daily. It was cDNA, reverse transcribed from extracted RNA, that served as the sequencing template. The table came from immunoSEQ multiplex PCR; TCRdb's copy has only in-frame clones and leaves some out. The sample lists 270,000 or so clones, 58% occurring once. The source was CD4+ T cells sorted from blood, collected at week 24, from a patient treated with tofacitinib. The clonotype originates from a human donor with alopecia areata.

Written as DNA, the CDR3 is TGCAGCGTGTCCAAGGGGGGGGATCAGCCCCAGCATTTT. As protein: CSVSKGGDQPQHF. This rearrangement joins TRBV29-1 to TRBJ1-5, with D perhaps matching TRBD1 (6 bases). Germline V gene data show CDR1 as SQVTM and CDR2 as ANQGSEA. The CDR3 is 13 amino acids. V was trimmed by 6 bases and J by 5 bases, leaving 14 bases between them.